This T cell receptor beta chain was sequenced in a study of blood T cell repertoires in COVID-19 (dated by TCRdb to 2018 to 2020). Background on the whole study: The collaborator samples originated in the United States, Italy and Spain and spanned the acute and convalescent phases of COVID-19. The samples were drawn from the first 160 participants of the ongoing ImmuneRACE study and from under 1,500 subjects provided by 6 global collaborators. Sample metadata almost always included a de-identified subject ID, COVID-19 status, age in years and sex. The dataset comprised deeply sampled blood TCRbeta repertoires from subjects exposed to, actively infected with, or recovered from COVID-19. The repertoires were made available in a free public database intended to serve as a resource for research on the immune response to SARS-CoV-2. Where available, HLA class I and class II types were taken from metadata supplied by the sample provider and were not determined by assay-based typing. The prospective study material was composed of cDNA or gDNA derived from T cells, B-cell-depleted T cells, or PBMCs. Study-wide conclusions, independent of this receptor: The quantity of clinical and demographic metadata differed by source and by participant and was supplied without curation.

Each collaborating institution followed its own protocols to collect whole blood in K2EDTA tubes. For TCRbeta analysis, collaborators shipped samples as frozen whole blood, isolated PBMCs, or DNA extracted from either of those sample types. With regard to this clone: This receptor's antigen is unknown. Per-base qualities were not stored, and no clone one base away is much larger.

Based on the germline V gene, the CDR1 and CDR2 sequences are MNHEY and SVGAGI. Trimming costs V 5 bases and J 3 bases, and their ends lie 8 bases apart. Its CDR3 holds 13 amino acids, cysteine through phenylalanine. Only the CDR3 DNA is retained, 39 bases long and in frame from the first base. TCRbeta CDR3 regions were amplified from genomic DNA by means of the immunoSEQ Assay, a bias-controlled multiplex PCR. Per the authors' processing: The number of nucleated cells in each sample was estimated by amplification of reference gene primers within the assay. To quantify the absolute abundance of each unique TCRbeta CDR3 rearrangement, sequence reads were collapsed and filtered. For each sample, productive Simpson clonality was calculated as the square root of Simpson's diversity index across productive rearrangements. Here the immuneACCESS table is served through TCRdb, limited to in-frame sequences with V and J called. Missing clones are a known gap in these copies; in checked studies unresolved V genes cover under half, and the rest lacks a known reason. That table supplies the V and J calls and clone size; D and trimming were determined from the DNA. The sample table lists roughly 100,000 clones, around 92% of them with a count of one. Less than 5.5% of the sample rests with the top ten.

The material sequenced was peripheral blood. This receptor was taken from a young man with acute or convalescent COVID-19. Recombination joined TRBV6-5 with TRBJ1-5; TRBD1 is possibly the D segment (5 matching bases). The nucleotide sequence reads as follows: TGTGCCAGCAGTAGGGACTTCAATCAGCCCCAGCATTTT. This gives the protein CASSRDFNQPQHF.